Presented here are 11 T cell receptor beta chains from one specimen sequenced in a study of control samples from healthy donors and cancer patients. Data came from immunoSEQ multiplex PCR; TCRdb stores just in-frame clones and leaves some out. The sample contains some 200,000 clones, just under 95% of which appear only once. Sequencing was done on a sample of blood. These receptors all come from a man aged 50-60 years in good health.

The sample holds one count of this clone. The gene calls are TRBV28 and TRBJ2-2; D unclear. The germline CDR1 and CDR2 sequences are MDHEN and SYDVKM. This CDR3 has 15 residues. Trimming removed 3 bases at V and 6 bases at J, with 14 bases between. The CDR3: CASSFFRERSGELFF. The CDR3 DNA reads TGTGCCAGCAGTTTTTTTCGCGAGAGGTCCGGGGAGCTGTTTTTT.

V and J are TRBV28 and TRBJ2-6; 12 positions agree with TRBD1. J was trimmed by 3 bases and V by 3 bases; bases with no gene match: 9. This CDR3 is built from 19 residues. CDR1 and CDR2 (germline): MDHEN, SYDVKM. CDR3 bases: TGTGCCAGCAGTTTCCGGCCGGGACAGGGGGCCCATGGGGCCAACGTCCTGACTTTC. This codes for CASSFRPGQGAHGANVLTF.

The gene calls are TRBV18 and TRBJ2-3; D is uncertain. The CDR3 consists of 13 residues. V was trimmed by 2 bases and J by 1 base, leaving 4 bases between them. Germline V gene sequence: CDR1 KGHSH, CDR2 LQKENI. CDR3 protein: CASSPGGTDTQYF. The CDR3 DNA sequence: TGTGCCAGCTCACCAGGAGGCACAGATACGCAGTATTTT.

The chain recombines TRBV28 with TRBJ1-2, with D maybe TRBD1 (6 bases). With 10 bases removed from V and 2 bases from J, the gap between germline ends came to 23 bases. The CDR3 runs to 16 residues. Germline V gene lookup returns CDR1 MDHEN and CDR2 SYDVKM. The CDR3 region is CAIFNPTGWGNYGYTF. The CDR3 DNA follows: TGTGCCATCTTTAACCCAACAGGGTGGGGGAACTATGGCTACACCTTC.

This chain connects TRBV11-2 to TRBJ2-7; D is ambiguous. The CDR3 consists of 12 residues. CDR1 and CDR2 (germline): SGHAT, FQNNGV. V lost 5 bases to trimming and J lost 5 bases, with 10 bases between them. The CDR3 DNA follows: TGTGCCAGCAGCCATTTAACCCACGAGCAGTACGTC. This gives the protein CASSHLTHEQYV.

The chain carries TRBV4-1 and TRBJ1-2, with 7 bases that match TRBD1. Germline V gene sequence: CDR1 MGHRA, CDR2 YSYEKL. V was pared by 5 bases and J by 1 base, with 13 bases of the junction left unmatched. The CDR3 is made up of 17 amino acids. CDR3 in DNA: TGCGCCAGCAGCGTTAATAGGGGGACAGATTTTAACTATGGCTACACCTTC. Its protein product is CASSVNRGTDFNYGYTF.

The CDR3 bases are TGTGCCAGCAGCGCCGGGACTAGCGCCTACGAGCAGTACTTC. Amino acid sequence: CASSAGTSAYEQYF. The chain employs TRBV6-5 and TRBJ2-7, with TRBD2 identical over 10 bases. This CDR3 has 14 amino acids. With V trimmed by 6 bases and J by 2 bases, 4 bases remained unmatched. The germline CDR1 and CDR2 sequences are MNHEY and SVGAGI.

The chain joins TRBV3-1 (or the pseudogene TRBV3-2) to TRBJ1-2; no definite D call. The CDR3 length is 12 residues. CDR1 is LGHDT, CDR2 YNNKEL, per germline (reference sequence). Trimming took 1 base from V and 4 from J, leaving 4 bases between them. CDR3: CASSQVSYGYTF. The DNA for the CDR3 is TGTGCCAGCAGCCAAGTTTCCTATGGCTACACCTTC.

The V call is TRBV10-3, the J call TRBJ1-1; perhaps TRBD1 as D (6 bases). Germline CDR1 is ENHRY and CDR2 is SYGVKD. Deletions cut 6 bases from V and 1 base from J, with 12 bases between. The CDR3 is made up of 14 amino acids. This CDR3 reads CAIRGGQSNTEAFF. The CDR3 DNA is TGTGCCATCAGGGGGGGCCAGTCGAACACTGAAGCTTTCTTT.

The chain couples TRBV4-1 to TRBJ1-6; a weak D match, TRBD1 (6 bases). The CDR3 runs 16 residues. The germline V and J ends were trimmed by 3 bases and 8 bases, with 17 bases remaining between them. Germline V gene data show CDR1 as MGHRA and CDR2 as YSYEKL. The CDR3 region is CASSHNDRDIDSPLHF. CDR3 sequence (DNA): TGCGCCAGCAGCCACAACGACCGGGACATTGATTCACCCCTCCACTTT.

This chain links TRBV12-3 or TRBV12-4 with TRBJ2-5, with TRBD2 matching 7 bases. The CDR3 sequence is 12 residues long. Losses at the gene ends were 5 bases for V and 4 bases for J; bases not matched to a gene: 1. CDR3 loop: CASSPGGETQYF. The DNA of the CDR3 is TGTGCCAGCAGTCCGGGGGGAGAGACCCAGTACTTC.